This TCR beta chain was sequenced during a study of cytomegalovirus exposure and HLA in healthy donors. Study results and limitations: Analyzed later, most CMV-associated TCR beta chains appeared HLA-restricted. An ancestry cluster, one associated with Asian ancestry, reportedly showed fewer N-insertions than the approximately 650-donor mean in a later analysis.

With regard to this clone: Antigen unknown.

The CDR3 has 12 residues. Germline lookup yields CDR1 LNHDA and CDR2 SQIVND (reference sequence). V dropped 4 bases and J dropped 6 bases, with 8 bases sitting between them. A multiplex PCR was run with 60 Vbeta primers and 13 Jbeta primers. The table came from immunoSEQ multiplex PCR; TCRdb's copy has only in-frame clones and leaves some out. Here the sample spans approximately 170,000 clones, 70% to 90% being singletons. Material: PBMCs. This chain uses TRBV19 with TRBJ2-3; D gene ambiguous. This TCR was recovered from a man aged 25-40 years in good health and CMV-seropositive. CDR3 protein: CASSRSGDTQYF. The DNA of the CDR3 is TGTGCCAGTAGTAGGTCCGGGGATACGCAGTATTTT.